The 23 T cell receptor beta chains listed next were all sequenced from one sample in a study of blood T cells in healthy people across ages. The authors ran a second PCR of roughly 6 to 12 cycles using a sample-barcoded 5' primer and a J-beta primer mix. Using its own MiXCR run on the 5' RACE reads, TCRdb lists one record per CDR3 protein. Altogether 750,000 or so distinct CDR3 sequences are present, 20% to 25% being singletons, with the ten largest covering 9.4%. Separately, the same data were catalogued under a study of T cells of mothers and their children.

The sample consisted of blood. These receptors all stem from a boy between 10 and 17 years old in good health.

This clonotype was picked up a small number of times. The CDR3 is CASKGSVGPFHYEQYF. The CDR3 DNA sequence: TGTGCCAGCAAAGGCTCGGTTGGTCCCTTCCACTACGAGCAGTACTTC. The J gene is TRBJ2-7, the V gene TRBV11-2, with D unresolved. This CDR3 comprises 16 residues. Germline V gene data show CDR1 as SGHAT and CDR2 as FQNNGV. V dropped 7 bases and J dropped 3 bases, with 22 bases sitting between them.

This clonotype was found a few times. The rearrangement joins TRBV21-1 to TRBJ2-5; the table's TRBD1 call for D was not verified on the DNA. TRBV21-1 is deemed a pseudogene. This CDR3 has 18 residues. In nucleotides, the CDR3 is TGTGCCAGCAGCAAAGAGGACCGGGACAGGGGAAAGTGGGAGACCCAGTACTTC. It codes for CASSKEDRDRGKWETQYF.

This clonotype was counted at least ten times. The chain combines TRBV24-1 with TRBJ2-7, with 7 positions matching TRBD1. CDR1 and CDR2 from the germline V gene are KGHDR and SFDVKD. J lost 4 bases, V lost 7 bases, and 3 bases had no gene match. This CDR3 is built from 12 residues. The CDR3 bases are TGTGCCACCAGCGGGGACAGTTACGAGCAGTACTTC. This sequence encodes CATSGDSYEQYF.

This clonotype was observed a few times. This chain uses TRBV11-2 with TRBJ2-3; D remains ambiguous. This CDR3 is 13 amino acids long. Trimming took off 3 bases at V and 4 bases at J, with 8 bases between the two ends. Looked up from germline, CDR1 is SGHAT and CDR2 is FQNNGV. Here the CDR3 DNA reads TGTGCCAGCAGCTTCGGCACCGCAGATACGCAGTATTTT. This gives the protein CASSFGTADTQYF. Using reference TRBV11-2 and TRBJ2-3 for the parts outside the CDR3, the full variable domain is EAGVAQSPRYKIIEKRQSVAFWCNPISGHATLYWYQQILGQGPKLLIQFQNNGVVDDSQLPKDRFSAERLKGVDSTLKIQPAKLEDSAVYLCASSFGTADTQYFGPGTRLTVL.

This clonotype was seen only a few times. The chain's CDR3 is CASTRERAETGNTIYF. The CDR3, as DNA: TGTGCCAGCACCCGAGAGAGGGCGGAGACTGGAAACACCATATATTTT. The chain joins TRBV2 to TRBJ1-3; D is ambiguous. The length of the CDR3 is 16 residues. The V end was cut by 7 bases, the J end by 2 bases, with 18 bases between. Germline values: CDR1 SNHLY, CDR2 FYNNEI.

The chain joins TRBV28 to TRBJ2-5; 9 bases are a match to TRBD2. The germline gives CDR1 MDHEN, CDR2 SYDVKM. The CDR3 is 16 residues long. V dropped 5 bases and J dropped 1; count of bases not matched to a gene: 8. The chain's CDR3 is CASSTSRTSVQETQYF. As DNA, the CDR3 is TGTGCCAGCAGTACGTCCCGGACTAGCGTCCAAGAGACCCAGTACTTC.

This sequence joins TRBV7-3 and TRBJ1-1; D is uncertain. The CDR3 runs 15 residues. Germline lookup yields CDR1 SGHTA and CDR2 FQGTGA. The V end lost 2 bases, the J end lost 0 bases, and 10 bases lay between the germline ends. The CDR3 here is CASSLFGGLNTEAFF. CDR3 nucleotides: TGTGCCAGCAGCTTATTCGGAGGTTTGAACACTGAAGCTTTCTTT. The variable domain in full, with the rest retrieved from reference TRBV7-3 and TRBJ1-1, is GAGVSQTPSNKVTEKGKYVELRCDPISGHTALYWYRQSLGQGPEFLIYFQGTGAADDSGLPNDRFFAVRPEGSVSTLKIQRTERGDSAVYLCASSLFGGLNTEAFFGQGTRLTVV.

This clonotype has a single count. The rearrangement joins TRBV7-9 to TRBJ2-1, with a possible D match to TRBD2 (6 bases). The germline gives CDR1 SEHNR, CDR2 FQNEAQ (reference sequence). Trimming took 7 bases from V and 0 from J, leaving 13 bases between them. This CDR3 region has 15 residues. The DNA of the CDR3 is TGTGCCAGCACTTTGAGGGACTTCTCCTACAATGAGCAGTTCTTC. Amino acids: CASTLRDFSYNEQFF.

This chain connects TRBV9 to TRBJ2-3; D possibly corresponds to TRBD1 (6 bases). This CDR3 comprises 16 residues. In germline, CDR1 is SGDLS, CDR2 YYNGEE. The V and J ends lost 4 bases and 2 bases respectively, with 17 bases between them. CDR3: CASSPNQGFPTDTQYF. CDR3 in DNA: TGTGCCAGCAGCCCGAACCAGGGGTTCCCCACAGATACGCAGTATTTT.

This rearrangement joins TRBV9 to TRBJ2-7; 8 positions agree with TRBD1. With V trimmed by 0 bases and J by 5 bases, 4 bases remained unmatched. Germline assignment: CDR1 SGDLS and CDR2 YYNGEE. The CDR3 runs to 14 residues. The CDR3 here is CASSVGTGINEQYF. CDR3 sequence (DNA): TGTGCCAGCAGCGTAGGGACAGGGATAAACGAGCAGTACTTC.

J is TRBJ2-5 and V is TRBV7-2; TRBD2 might be the D (5 bases). CDR3 length: 13 residues. Germline V gene lookup returns CDR1 SGHTA and CDR2 FQGNSA. Trimming stripped 5 bases from V and 2 bases from J, with 9 bases between. DNA for the CDR3: TGTGCCAGCAGCACCGGGATGCAAGAGACCCAGTACTTC. It yields the protein CASSTGMQETQYF.

The chain joins TRBV5-6 to TRBJ2-7, with D possibly being TRBD1 or TRBD2 (5 bases each). CDR3 length: 17 amino acids. Trimming left V 4 bases short and J 2 bases short, with 22 bases between. Germline-derived CDR1 and CDR2 are SGHDT and YYEEEE. The DNA of the CDR3 is TGTGCCAGCAGCACCGGGCGGATGGGGCGAGGGCCCTACGAGCAGTACTTC. Translating gives CASSTGRMGRGPYEQYF.

The chain is built from TRBV28 and TRBJ2-5; D is ambiguous. The J call is doubtful: the DNA matches TRBJ2-7 better. Germline V lookup: CDR1 MDHEN, CDR2 SYDVKM. The CDR3 is 14 amino acids. CDR3 sequence: CASSLVGETYEQYF. The CDR3 bases are TGTGCCAGCAGTTTGGTAGGCGAAACCTACGAGCAGTACTTC.

The rearrangement joins TRBV6-5 to TRBJ2-7; 9 bases are shared with TRBD2. The germline V gene encodes CDR1 MNHEY and CDR2 SVGAGI. The trim removed 2 bases at V and 12 bases at J, leaving 8 bases unmatched. This CDR3 contains 13 residues. This chain's CDR3 is CASSYGLAGWRYF. The CDR3 bases are TGTGCCAGCAGTTACGGGCTAGCGGGATGGCGGTACTTC.

This clonotype was detected ten times or more. The chain uses TRBV18 and TRBJ1-6; 7 bases line up with TRBD1. The CDR3 is 13 residues long. Germline CDR1 is KGHSH and CDR2 is LQKENI. Germline trimming cut 2 bases from V and 9 bases from J; bases unmatched to any gene: 1. The CDR3 coding sequence is TGTGCCAGCTCACCAGACAGGGTTTCACCCCTCCACTTT. Protein: CASSPDRVSPLHF.

The rearrangement uses TRBV5-1 and TRBJ2-7, with D maybe TRBD2 (6 bases). The CDR3 consists of 14 residues. Trimming stripped 0 bases from V and 5 bases from J, with 12 bases between. Germline CDR1 reads SGHRS; CDR2 reads YFSETQ. In DNA, the CDR3 is TGCGCCAGCAGCTTGGGGGGGGTTGGAAACGAGCAGTACTTC. Translation: CASSLGGVGNEQYF. Drawing the rest from reference TRBV5-1 and TRBJ2-7, the complete variable domain is KAGVTQTPRYLIKTRGQQVTLSCSPISGHRSVSWYQQTPGQGLQFLFEYFSETQRNKGNFPGRFSGRQFSNSRSEMNVSTLELGDSALYLCASSLGGVGNEQYFGPGTRLTVT.

There are a few counts of this clonotype. The V call is TRBV7-8, the J call TRBJ2-5; D may correspond to TRBD1 or TRBD2 (5 bases each). The closer fit of TRBJ2-7 to the DNA end suggests the J call may be wrong. Germline lookup yields CDR1 SGHVS and CDR2 FQNEAQ. The CDR3 is made up of 16 amino acids. CDR3 nucleotide sequence: TGTGCCAGCAGTCAACATCCGGGACCCAGTTCCTACGAGCAGTACTTC. Translating gives CASSQHPGPSSYEQYF.

The V and J genes are TRBV28 and TRBJ2-1; no clear D. Germline V CDR1 and CDR2: MDHEN, SYDVKM. The CDR3 runs to 17 residues. Trimming left V 5 bases short and J 2 bases short, with 19 bases between. The CDR3 DNA follows: TGTGCCAGCAGTCCAACCGCGGAGCCTGCCGCCTACAATGAGCAGTTCTTC. As protein: CASSPTAEPAAYNEQFF.

The chain couples TRBV3-1 to TRBJ2-7, with 9 positions matching TRBD2. Germline loops: CDR1 LGHDT, CDR2 YNNKEL (reference sequence). This CDR3 comprises 15 residues. Germline trimming cut 1 base from V and 2 bases from J; bases unmatched to any gene: 3. DNA for the CDR3: TGTGCCAGCAGCCAAGGGGCTAGCGGGACCTACGAGCAGTACTTC. This codes for CASSQGASGTYEQYF.

This clonotype was seen more than once but under ten times. This chain connects TRBV2 to TRBJ2-1, with D hard to call. Germline-derived CDR1 and CDR2 are SNHLY and FYNNEI. Trimming removed 4 bases at V and 4 bases at J, with 8 bases between. This CDR3 has 13 residues. The DNA of the CDR3 is TGTGCCAGCAGTGTCGGAATTTACAATGAGCAGTTCTTC. It yields the protein CASSVGIYNEQFF.

The gene calls are TRBV11-2 and TRBJ1-4, with D unresolved. The CDR3 is made up of 14 amino acids. The V end lost 5 bases, the J end lost 1 base, and 8 bases lay between the germline ends. Germline V gives CDR1 SGHAT, CDR2 FQNNGV. The CDR3 sequence: CASSLRLTNEKLFF. The CDR3 DNA follows: TGTGCCAGCAGCCTCCGGTTAACTAATGAAAAACTGTTTTTT.

Only a few counts were recorded for this clonotype. J is TRBJ2-5 and V is TRBV20-1; D possibly corresponds to TRBD2 (7 bases). Germline V gives CDR1 DFQATT, CDR2 SNEGSKA (reference sequence). The V end was cut by 8 bases, the J end by 5 bases, with 18 bases between. The CDR3 contains 13 residues. The CDR3 here is CSTPGGQEETQYF. DNA of the CDR3: TGCAGTACCCCCGGGGGGCAGGAGGAGACCCAGTACTTC.

The chain uses TRBV3-1 and TRBJ1-6; possible D gene TRBD1, 6 bases. Deletions cut 4 bases from V and 10 bases from J, with 14 bases between. The germline CDR1 and CDR2 sequences are LGHDT and YNNKEL (reference sequence). The CDR3 spans 14 residues. Written as DNA, the CDR3 is TGTGCCAGCAGCCCGATCGCGACAGGATCACCCCTCCACTTT. Protein sequence: CASSPIATGSPLHF.